In this sample, the clone carrying this TCR beta chain turned up many times. Antigen unknown. Losses at the gene ends were 3 bases for V and 4 bases for J; bases not matched to a gene: 5. Germline V gene data show CDR1 as SEHNR and CDR2 as FQNEAQ (reference sequence). This CDR3 spans 15 amino acids. The sample comes from a study of T cells in Graves' hyperthyroidism and ophthalmopathy. Study-wide findings and caveats: A model built on 13 V-J features separated ophthalmopathy from stable hyperthyroidism.

Stable disease denoted Graves' hyperthyroidism without ophthalmopathy progression within 18 months. TCR beta CDR3 sequences were amplified from RNA transcripts. In the first-round RT-PCR of the TCR CDR3, the HTBI primer set was used. TCRdb analysed the multiplex PCR reads with MiXCR anew, one entry per CDR3 protein. Here the sample spans some 210,000 distinct CDR3 sequences, 15% to 20% being singletons. This clonotype was obtained from a man aged 45-65 years with Graves' hyperthyroidism. V gene TRBV7-9 combines with J gene TRBJ2-1; 8 positions match TRBD1. The sample comprised blood. CDR3 sequence (DNA): TGTGCCAGCAGCTTGGGCAGGGGGCTGTACAATGAGCAGTTCTTC. It translates to CASSLGRGLYNEQFF.